This T cell receptor (beta chain) was found in a study of blood T cell repertoires in COVID-19. Sequenced by immunoSEQ multiplex PCR; TCRdb stores in-frame clones only, minus some. The sample contains 150,000 to 200,000 clones, about 86% of which appear only once. The length of the CDR3 is 17 residues. CDR1 and CDR2 (germline): MNHNY, SVGAGI (reference sequence). The germline V and J ends were trimmed by 5 bases and 0 bases, with 16 bases remaining between them. Sequencing input: peripheral blood. This clonotype was obtained from a human donor with acute or convalescent COVID-19. The donor label of this sample is uncertain. The V and J genes are TRBV6-6 and TRBJ1-4, with D tentatively TRBD1 (6 bases). CDR3 nucleotide sequence: TGTGCCAGCAGTCTTGAGGGACACCCCGCAACTAATGAAAAACTGTTTTTT. This sequence encodes CASSLEGHPATNEKLFF.